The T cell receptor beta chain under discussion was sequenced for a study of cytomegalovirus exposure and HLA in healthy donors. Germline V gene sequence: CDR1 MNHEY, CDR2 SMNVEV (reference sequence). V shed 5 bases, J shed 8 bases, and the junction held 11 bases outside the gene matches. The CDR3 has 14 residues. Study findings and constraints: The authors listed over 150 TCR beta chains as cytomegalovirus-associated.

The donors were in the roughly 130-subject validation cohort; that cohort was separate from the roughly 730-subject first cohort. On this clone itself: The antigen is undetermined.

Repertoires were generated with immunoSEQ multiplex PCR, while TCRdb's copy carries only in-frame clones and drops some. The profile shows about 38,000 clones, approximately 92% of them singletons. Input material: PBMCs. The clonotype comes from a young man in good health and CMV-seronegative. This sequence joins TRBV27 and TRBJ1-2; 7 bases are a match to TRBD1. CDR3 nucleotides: TGTGCCAGCAGTCCAGGGACAGCTTCTCGAGGCTACACCTTC. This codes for CASSPGTASRGYTF.